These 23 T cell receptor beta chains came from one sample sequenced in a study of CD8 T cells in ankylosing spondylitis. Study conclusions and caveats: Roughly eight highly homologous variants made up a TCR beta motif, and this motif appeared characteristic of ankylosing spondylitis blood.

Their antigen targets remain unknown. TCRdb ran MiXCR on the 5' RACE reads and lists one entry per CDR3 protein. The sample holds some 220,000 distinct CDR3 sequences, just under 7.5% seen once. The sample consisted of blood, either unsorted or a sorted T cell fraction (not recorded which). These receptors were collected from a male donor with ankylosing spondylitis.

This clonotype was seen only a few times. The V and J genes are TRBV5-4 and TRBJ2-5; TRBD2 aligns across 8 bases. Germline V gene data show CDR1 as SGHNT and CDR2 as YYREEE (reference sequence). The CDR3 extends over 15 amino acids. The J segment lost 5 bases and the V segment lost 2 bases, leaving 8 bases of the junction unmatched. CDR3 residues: CASSFKREKGETQYF. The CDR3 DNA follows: TGTGCCAGCAGCTTCAAGCGGGAGAAAGGGGAGACCCAGTACTTC.

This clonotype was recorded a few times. CDR3 nucleotide sequence: TGTGCCAGCAGCCAACAGGGGGAAAGTGAAAAACTGTTTTTT. Translated, it gives CASSQQGESEKLFF. This sequence joins TRBV7-9 and TRBJ1-4, with TRBD1 identical over 8 bases. CDR3 size: 14 residues. Trimming removed 5 bases from V and 7 bases from J; junction bases left unmatched: 6. From germline, CDR1 is SEHNR and CDR2 FQNEAQ (reference sequence).

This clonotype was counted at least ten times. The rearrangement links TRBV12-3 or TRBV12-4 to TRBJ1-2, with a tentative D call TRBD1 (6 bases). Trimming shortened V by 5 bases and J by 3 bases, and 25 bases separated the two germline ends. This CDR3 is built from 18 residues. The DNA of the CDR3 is TGTGCCAGCAGTCTCCGCGGGGGCCGCCAACTTCGGGACTATGGCTACACCTTC. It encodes CASSLRGGRQLRDYGYTF.

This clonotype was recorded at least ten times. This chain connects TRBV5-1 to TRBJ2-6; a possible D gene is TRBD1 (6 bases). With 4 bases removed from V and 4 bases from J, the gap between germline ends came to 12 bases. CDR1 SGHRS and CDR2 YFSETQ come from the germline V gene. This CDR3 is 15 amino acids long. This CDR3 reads CASSITGLGANVLTF. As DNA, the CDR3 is TGCGCCAGCAGCATAACAGGGTTGGGGGCCAACGTCCTGACTTTC.

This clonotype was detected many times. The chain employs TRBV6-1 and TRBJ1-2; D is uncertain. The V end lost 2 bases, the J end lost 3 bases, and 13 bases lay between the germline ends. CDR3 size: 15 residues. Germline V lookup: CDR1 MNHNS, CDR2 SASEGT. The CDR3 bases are TGTGCCAGCAGTGAATCGACCCGAAGTGACTATGGCTACACCTTC. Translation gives CASSESTRSDYGYTF.

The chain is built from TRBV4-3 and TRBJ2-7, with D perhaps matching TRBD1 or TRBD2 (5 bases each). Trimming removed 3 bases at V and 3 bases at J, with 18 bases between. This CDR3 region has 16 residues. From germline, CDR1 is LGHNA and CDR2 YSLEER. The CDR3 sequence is CASSHSIRDAHYEQYF. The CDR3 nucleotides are TGCGCCAGCAGCCATAGCATTAGGGACGCTCACTACGAGCAGTACTTC.

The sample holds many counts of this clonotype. Here the CDR3 reads CASSPLGRYHEQYF. CDR3 DNA: TGCGCCAGCAGCCCCCTGGGACGGTACCACGAGCAGTACTTC. The chain joins TRBV4-3 to TRBJ2-7, with D perhaps assigned TRBD1 or TRBD2 (5 bases each). Germline V gene sequence: CDR1 LGHNA, CDR2 YSLEER. The germline V and J ends were trimmed by 4 bases and 5 bases, with 15 bases remaining between them. This CDR3 region has 14 residues.

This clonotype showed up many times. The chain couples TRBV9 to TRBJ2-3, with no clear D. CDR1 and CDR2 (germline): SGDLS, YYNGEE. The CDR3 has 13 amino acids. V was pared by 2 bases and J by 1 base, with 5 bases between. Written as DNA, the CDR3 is TGTGCCAGCAGCGTCCCAGGCACAGATACGCAGTATTTT. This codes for CASSVPGTDTQYF.

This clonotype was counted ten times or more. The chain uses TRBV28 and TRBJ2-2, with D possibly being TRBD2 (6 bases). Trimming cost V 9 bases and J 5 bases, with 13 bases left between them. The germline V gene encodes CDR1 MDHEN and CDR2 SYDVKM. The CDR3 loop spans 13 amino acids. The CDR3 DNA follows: TGTGCCAGTCGGGGGAGGTATACCGGGGAGCTGTTTTTT. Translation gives CASRGRYTGELFF. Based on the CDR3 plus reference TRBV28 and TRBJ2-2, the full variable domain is DVKVTQSSRYLVKRTGEKVFLECVQDMDHENMFWYRQDPGLGLRLIYFSYDVKMKEKGDIPEGYSVSREKKERFSLILESASTNQTSMYLCASRGRYTGELFFGEGSRLTVL.

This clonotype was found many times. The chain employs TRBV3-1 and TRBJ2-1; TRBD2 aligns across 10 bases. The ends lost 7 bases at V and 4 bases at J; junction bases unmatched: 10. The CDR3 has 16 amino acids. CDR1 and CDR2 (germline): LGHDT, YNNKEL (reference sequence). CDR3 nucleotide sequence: TGTGCCAGCACAAACCTAGCGGGGGTGCCTTACAATGAGCAGTTCTTC. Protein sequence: CASTNLAGVPYNEQFF.

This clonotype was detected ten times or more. The CDR3 nucleotides read TGTGCCAGCAGCCGATCTCCGGGACTCGAGAACACTGAAGCTTTCTTT. This codes for CASSRSPGLENTEAFF. The genes are TRBV7-6 and TRBJ1-1; D is possibly TRBD1 (5 bases). The V and J ends lost 5 bases and 1 base respectively, with 17 bases between them. The CDR3 runs 16 residues. Germline CDR1 reads SGHVS; CDR2 reads FNYEAQ.

The CDR3 sequence: CASSIMGGEETQYF. CDR3 DNA sequence: TGTGCCAGTAGTATAATGGGAGGCGAGGAGACCCAGTACTTC. V is TRBV19 and J is TRBJ2-5, with D possibly matching TRBD2 (6 bases). The CDR3 has 14 amino acids. Germline CDR1 reads LNHDA; CDR2 reads SQIVND (reference sequence). V was shortened by 2 bases and J by 5 bases, with 12 bases between the two germline ends.

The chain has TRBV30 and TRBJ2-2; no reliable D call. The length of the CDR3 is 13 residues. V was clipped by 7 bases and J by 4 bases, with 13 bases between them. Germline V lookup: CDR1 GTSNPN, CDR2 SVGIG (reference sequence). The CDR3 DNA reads TGTGCCTCTCAATCGCAGAGCACCGGGGAGCTGTTTTTT. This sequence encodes CASQSQSTGELFF.

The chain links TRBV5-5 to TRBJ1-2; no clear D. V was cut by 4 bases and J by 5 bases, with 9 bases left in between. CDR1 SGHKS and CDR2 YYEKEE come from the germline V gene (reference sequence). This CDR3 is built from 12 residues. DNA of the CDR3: TGTGCCAGCAGCCTGGATCCATATGGCTACACCTTC. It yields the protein CASSLDPYGYTF. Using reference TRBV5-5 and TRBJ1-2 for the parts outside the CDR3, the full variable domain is DAGVTQSPTHLIKTRGQQVTLRCSPISGHKSVSWYQQVLGQGPQFIFQYYEKEERGRGNFPDRFSARQFPNYSSELNVNALLLGDSALYLCASSLDPYGYTFGSGTRLTVV.

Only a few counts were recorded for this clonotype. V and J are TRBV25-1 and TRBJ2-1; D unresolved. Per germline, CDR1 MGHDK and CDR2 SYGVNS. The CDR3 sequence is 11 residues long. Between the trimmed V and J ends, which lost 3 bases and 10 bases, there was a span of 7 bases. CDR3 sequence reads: CASSEGWEQFF. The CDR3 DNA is TGTGCCAGCAGTGAGGGATGGGAGCAGTTCTTC.

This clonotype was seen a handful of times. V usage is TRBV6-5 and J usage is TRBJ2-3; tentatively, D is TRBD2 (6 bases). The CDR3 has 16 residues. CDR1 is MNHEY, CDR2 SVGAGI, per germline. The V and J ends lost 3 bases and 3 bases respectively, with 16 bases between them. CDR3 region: CASSYAGLAGTDTQYF. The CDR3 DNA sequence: TGTGCCAGCAGTTATGCGGGGCTAGCTGGGACAGATACGCAGTATTTT.

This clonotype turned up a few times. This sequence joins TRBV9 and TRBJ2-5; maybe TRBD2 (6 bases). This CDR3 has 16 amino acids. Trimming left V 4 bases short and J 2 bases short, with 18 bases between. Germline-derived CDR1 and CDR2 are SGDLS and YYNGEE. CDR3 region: CASSPGSGGMQETQYF. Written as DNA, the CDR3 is TGTGCCAGCAGCCCAGGGAGCGGAGGGATGCAAGAGACCCAGTACTTC.

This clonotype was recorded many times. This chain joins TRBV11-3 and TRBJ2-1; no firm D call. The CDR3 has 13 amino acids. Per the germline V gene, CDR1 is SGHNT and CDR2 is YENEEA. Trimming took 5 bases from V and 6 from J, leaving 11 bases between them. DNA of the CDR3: TGTGCCAGCAGCCGCCAAAAAAGCAATGAGCAGTTCTTC. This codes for CASSRQKSNEQFF.

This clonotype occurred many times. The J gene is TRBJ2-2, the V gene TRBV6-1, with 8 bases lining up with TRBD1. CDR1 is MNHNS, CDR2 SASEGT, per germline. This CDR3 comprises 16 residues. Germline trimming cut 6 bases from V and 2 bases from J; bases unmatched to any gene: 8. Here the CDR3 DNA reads TGTGCCAGCAGACGCTTGGACAGGGATAACACCGGGGAGCTGTTTTTT. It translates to CASRRLDRDNTGELFF.

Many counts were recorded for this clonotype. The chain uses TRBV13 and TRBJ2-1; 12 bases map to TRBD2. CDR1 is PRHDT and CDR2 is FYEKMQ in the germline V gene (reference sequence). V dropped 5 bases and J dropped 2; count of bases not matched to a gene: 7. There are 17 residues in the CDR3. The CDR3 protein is CASSRTSGTGAYNEQFF. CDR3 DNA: TGTGCCAGCAGCCGGACTAGCGGGACGGGGGCCTACAATGAGCAGTTCTTC. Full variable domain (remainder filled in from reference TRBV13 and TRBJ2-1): AAGVIQSPRHLIKEKRETATLKCYPIPRHDTVYWYQQGPGQDPQFLISFYEKMQSDKGSIPDRFSAQQFSDYHSELNMSSLELGDSALYFCASSRTSGTGAYNEQFFGPGTRLTVL.

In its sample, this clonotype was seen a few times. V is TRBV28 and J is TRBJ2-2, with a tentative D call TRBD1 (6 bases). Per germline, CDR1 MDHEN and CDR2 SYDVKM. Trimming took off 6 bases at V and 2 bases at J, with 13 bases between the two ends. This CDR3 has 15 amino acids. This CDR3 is CASRETGRNTGELFF. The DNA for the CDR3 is TGTGCCAGCAGAGAGACAGGCCGAAACACCGGGGAGCTGTTTTTT.

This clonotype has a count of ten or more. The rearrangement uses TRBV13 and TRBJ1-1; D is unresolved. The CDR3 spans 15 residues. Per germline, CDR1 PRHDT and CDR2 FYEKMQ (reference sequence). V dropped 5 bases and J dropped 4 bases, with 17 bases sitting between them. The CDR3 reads CASSLPWRRGTEAFF. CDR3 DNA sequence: TGTGCCAGCAGCCTGCCCTGGAGACGGGGCACTGAAGCTTTCTTT.

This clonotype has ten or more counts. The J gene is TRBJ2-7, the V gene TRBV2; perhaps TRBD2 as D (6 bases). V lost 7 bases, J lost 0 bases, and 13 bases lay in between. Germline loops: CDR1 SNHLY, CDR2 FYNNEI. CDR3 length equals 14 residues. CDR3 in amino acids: CASNLEGNSYEQYF. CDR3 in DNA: TGTGCCAGCAATTTGGAGGGCAACTCCTACGAGCAGTACTTC.